These 7 T cell receptor beta chains came from one sample sequenced in a study of PD-L1 blockade in urothelial cancer. The data were produced by immunoSEQ multiplex PCR, yet TCRdb's version contains in-frame clones alone and is incomplete. Here the sample spans approximately 100,000 clones, approximately 85% being singletons. Sequences were derived from PBMCs, sampled around atezolizumab (anti-PD-L1) treatment. Receptor source: a man over 45 with urothelial cancer.

V usage is TRBV5-8 and J usage is TRBJ1-4, with 7 nucleotides matching TRBD1. In germline, CDR1 is SGHTS, CDR2 YDEGEE. J lost 6 bases, V lost 6 bases, and 8 bases had no gene match. The length of the CDR3 is 14 residues. The CDR3 DNA reads TGTGCCAGCAACCTAGACAGGGTTGATGAAAAACTGTTTTTT. Translating it yields CASNLDRVDEKLFF.

This clone was picked up one time. The V gene is TRBV18, the J gene TRBJ2-7, with D uncertain. V lost 4 bases to trimming and J lost 2 bases, with 12 bases between them. This CDR3 spans 14 amino acids. Germline assignment: CDR1 KGHSH and CDR2 LQKENI. The CDR3 sequence is CASSLQTSTYEQYF. DNA of the CDR3: TGTGCCAGCTCACTACAGACGAGTACCTACGAGCAGTACTTC.

The rearrangement joins TRBV11-1 to TRBJ1-2; D remains unclear. Per the germline V gene, CDR1 is SGHAT and CDR2 is FQDESV (reference sequence). With 5 bases removed from V and 6 bases from J, the gap between germline ends came to 10 bases. This CDR3 contains 12 residues. Here the CDR3 DNA reads TGTGCCAGCAGCGCCGACATGGATGGCTACACCTTC. It yields the protein CASSADMDGYTF.

The genes are TRBV19 and TRBJ1-3; no reliable D call. V was shortened by 6 bases and J by 0 bases, with 6 bases between the two germline ends. The CDR3 consists of 13 residues. The germline CDR1 and CDR2 sequences are LNHDA and SQIVND (reference sequence). In DNA, the CDR3 is TGTGCCAGTAGCCGGGGCTCTGGAAACACCATATATTTT. Translation gives CASSRGSGNTIYF.

CDR3 DNA sequence: TGTGCCATCAGTGAGTCAGGGGGTCTCGGGGAGACCCAGTACTTC. This codes for CAISESGGLGETQYF. V and J are TRBV10-3 and TRBJ2-5, with D possibly matching TRBD1 (6 bases). Germline CDR1 ENHRY, CDR2 SYGVKD. The CDR3 runs 15 residues. The germline V and J ends were trimmed by 0 bases and 5 bases, with 13 bases remaining between them.

The rearrangement links TRBV6-5 to TRBJ1-6, with 9 bases aligning to TRBD1. This CDR3 has 16 residues. V lost 2 bases, J lost 10 bases, and 9 bases stayed unmatched. CDR1 is MNHEY and CDR2 is SVGAGI in the germline V gene. CDR3 coding DNA: TGTGCCAGCAGTTACCTCATGGACAGGGGAGGGTCACCCCTCCACTTT. Translating gives CASSYLMDRGGSPLHF.

This clone was observed once. The chain combines TRBV7-3 with TRBJ1-1, with D perhaps TRBD1 (6 bases). The germline CDR1 and CDR2 sequences are SGHTA and FQGTGA. Trimming left V 5 bases short and J 3 bases short, with 16 bases between. This CDR3 region has 15 residues. The CDR3 region is CASSSSGVSYTEAFF. The CDR3 DNA reads TGTGCCAGCAGCAGCTCAGGGGTAAGCTACACTGAAGCTTTCTTT.